These 19 T cell receptor beta chains came from one sample sequenced in a study of shared clonotypes between healthy human individuals. The method was immunoSEQ multiplex PCR; TCRdb's version includes in-frame clones alone and lacks a portion of them. In the table there are over 2 million clones, roughly 94% of which are singletons. The sample taken for sequencing was naive CD4+ T cells sorted from blood. Subset defined: CD45RA+ positively selected. All receptors come from a man younger than 35 in good health.

CDR3 bases: TGTGCCAGCAGTGACAGGGTCTCTGAAGCTTTCTTT. This encodes CASSDRVSEAFF. The J gene is TRBJ1-1, the V gene TRBV2; a possible D gene is TRBD1 (5 bases). The CDR3 is made up of 12 amino acids. CDR1 and CDR2 (germline): SNHLY, FYNNEI. V lost 3 bases, J lost 6 bases, and 8 bases lay in between.

This sequence joins TRBV28 and TRBJ2-2; 9 nucleotides match TRBD1. This CDR3 contains 16 residues. J lost 4 bases, V lost 5 bases, and 8 bases had no gene match. The germline V gene has CDR1 MDHEN and CDR2 SYDVKM. The CDR3: CASSPRGQGFTGELFF. The DNA of the CDR3 is TGTGCCAGCAGTCCCCGTGGACAGGGGTTCACCGGGGAGCTGTTTTTT.

V usage is TRBV9 and J usage is TRBJ2-1, with D possibly matching TRBD1 (6 bases). V was clipped by 1 base and J by 8 bases, with 19 bases between them. There are 16 residues in the CDR3. The germline gives CDR1 SGDLS, CDR2 YYNGEE. The CDR3 DNA reads TGTGCCAGCAGCGTAATGGGACACGGAGGTTTCGATGAGCAGTTCTTC. It encodes CASSVMGHGGFDEQFF.

The chain employs TRBV7-6 and TRBJ1-5, with D unclear. In germline, CDR1 is SGHVS, CDR2 FNYEAQ. The CDR3 sequence is 13 residues long. Deletions cut 1 base from V and 7 bases from J, with 8 bases between. CDR3 nucleotide sequence: TGTGCCAGCAGCTTAGAGCCGGCGCAGCCCCAGCATTTT. Protein product: CASSLEPAQPQHF.

There are a few counts of this clone. This chain joins TRBV25-1 and TRBJ1-5, with 9 bases fitting TRBD1. V was clipped by 4 bases and J by 6 bases; unmatched bases: 10. CDR3 length: 16 residues. CDR1 is MGHDK, CDR2 SYGVNS, per germline. The CDR3 protein is CASSAGGTGPSQPQHF. The CDR3 bases are TGTGCCAGCAGTGCCGGGGGGACAGGGCCGAGTCAGCCCCAGCATTTT.

The rearrangement joins TRBV5-4 to TRBJ2-4; 8 bases match TRBD1. The CDR3 length is 14 residues. From germline, CDR1 is SGHNT and CDR2 YYREEE (reference sequence). Germline trimming cut 4 bases from V and 7 bases from J; bases unmatched to any gene: 7. CDR3 in DNA: TGTGCCAGCAGCCCTCGGGACAGGTTGAACATTCAGTACTTC. This gives the protein CASSPRDRLNIQYF.

As regards this clone: This sample also contains other DNA sequences that code for the same CDR3. The chain has TRBV30 and TRBJ2-6; D unresolved. Germline CDR1 reads GTSNPN; CDR2 reads SVGIG (reference sequence). This CDR3 is 15 amino acids long. Deletions cut 2 bases from V and 0 bases from J, with 8 bases between. CDR3 sequence reads: CAWSNPSSGANVLTF. In nucleotides, the CDR3 is TGTGCCTGGAGTAATCCCAGCTCTGGGGCCAACGTCCTGACTTTC.

A single count supports this clone. The V and J genes are TRBV5-4 and TRBJ2-1; D is perhaps TRBD2 (6 bases). The CDR3 has 14 residues. The germline gives CDR1 SGHNT, CDR2 YYREEE (reference sequence). V shed 6 bases and J shed 3 bases, with 13 bases lying between them. The CDR3 sequence: CASTRLGLYNEQFF. The CDR3 bases are TGTGCCAGCACCAGACTGGGACTCTACAATGAGCAGTTCTTC.

This chain uses TRBV2 with TRBJ2-5; 11 bases are shared with TRBD2. Trimming removed 8 bases from V and 0 bases from J; junction bases left unmatched: 5. Germline CDR1 is SNHLY and CDR2 is FYNNEI. The CDR3 is 15 amino acids. The CDR3 is CASELGLADQETQYF. CDR3 nucleotides: TGTGCCAGCGAATTGGGACTAGCGGACCAAGAGACCCAGTACTTC.

The rearrangement uses TRBV5-8 and TRBJ1-1, with D perhaps matching TRBD1 (6 bases). From germline, CDR1 is SGHTS and CDR2 YDEGEE. This CDR3 is built from 17 residues. Trimming stripped 1 base from V and 1 base from J, with 17 bases between. Written as DNA, the CDR3 is TGTGCCAGCAGCTTGTTAGGGTGGCAGGGGACGAACACTGAAGCTTTCTTT. Encoded protein: CASSLLGWQGTNTEAFF. Together with reference TRBV5-8 and TRBJ1-1, the CDR3 gives the full variable domain: EAGVTQSPTHLIKTRGQQATLRCSPISGHTSVYWYQQALGLGLQFLLWYDEGEERNRGNFPPRFSGRQFPNYSSELNVNALELEDSALYLCASSLLGWQGTNTEAFFGQGTRLTVV.

The chain couples TRBV7-3 to TRBJ2-3, with 9 positions matching TRBD1. Unmatched junction bases numbered 3, after V lost 5 bases and J lost 3 bases. Germline V gene lookup returns CDR1 SGHTA and CDR2 FQGTGA. The CDR3 sequence is 14 residues long. The CDR3 loop is CASSAGTGTDTQYF. As DNA, the CDR3 is TGTGCCAGCAGCGCCGGGACAGGGACAGATACGCAGTATTTT.

The chain employs TRBV5-4 and TRBJ1-6, with TRBD1 as a possible D gene (5 bases). There are 14 residues in the CDR3. The V gene lost 0 bases and the J gene lost 7 bases, with 8 bases spanning the gap. Germline-derived CDR1 and CDR2 are SGHNT and YYREEE (reference sequence). CDR3 sequence (DNA): TGTGCCAGCAGCTTGGCCGGGGGAAATTCACCCCTCCACTTT. This translates into CASSLAGGNSPLHF.

The genes are TRBV27 and TRBJ2-3; the match to TRBD2 covers 7 bases. Germline V lookup: CDR1 MNHEY, CDR2 SMNVEV (reference sequence). V lost 4 bases to trimming and J lost 4 bases; unmatched junction nucleotides: 5. CDR3 length equals 14 residues. The CDR3 bases are TGTGCCAGCAGTTACGGACTAGTCTCAGATACGCAGTATTTT. It specifies CASSYGLVSDTQYF.

Concerning this clone itself: The identical CDR3 is also encoded by other nucleotide sequences in the sample. The chain links TRBV5-1 to TRBJ2-1; D is perhaps TRBD1 (5 bases). V shed 1 base and J shed 4 bases, with 12 bases lying between them. This CDR3 region has 15 residues. The germline gives CDR1 SGHRS, CDR2 YFSETQ. The CDR3 sequence: CASSLLAGSYNEQFF. CDR3 bases: TGCGCCAGCAGCTTGCTCGCAGGGTCGTACAATGAGCAGTTCTTC.

This chain joins TRBV18 and TRBJ2-5; D may be TRBD1 or TRBD2 (5 bases each). The CDR3 has 12 amino acids. Trimming cost V 3 bases and J 5 bases, with 7 bases left between them. CDR1 is KGHSH, CDR2 LQKENI, per germline. CDR3 DNA sequence: TGTGCCAGCTCACCGGGGACGGAGACCCAGTACTTC. Translation: CASSPGTETQYF.

The chain has TRBV19 and TRBJ2-1, with 7 positions matching TRBD2. This CDR3 has 16 amino acids. The junction had 15 bases not matched to a gene; V was cut back by 1 base and J by 12 bases. Germline CDR1 reads LNHDA; CDR2 reads SQIVND (reference sequence). In DNA, the CDR3 is TGTGCCAGTAGTATAGTGAGCGGGATGGTGGTTCAGGGGCAGTTCTTC. Amino acid sequence: CASSIVSGMVVQGQFF.

V and J are TRBV5-1 and TRBJ2-3; a weak D match, TRBD2 (5 bases). V was cut by 4 bases and J by 2 bases, with 11 bases left in between. Germline-derived CDR1 and CDR2 are SGHRS and YFSETQ. CDR3 length: 14 residues. The CDR3 DNA reads as TGCGCCAGCAGCCCCAGGACTTTCACAGATACGCAGTATTTT. The encoded protein is CASSPRTFTDTQYF.

The gene calls are TRBV7-9 and TRBJ2-5; D call uncertain. There are 14 residues in the CDR3. CDR1 is SEHNR, CDR2 FQNEAQ, per germline (reference sequence). V gave up 5 bases and J gave up 4 bases, with 14 bases separating them. The CDR3 nucleotides read TGTGCCAGCAGCCCCCAGGATCTGGGAGAGACCCAGTACTTC. This codes for CASSPQDLGETQYF.

The chain employs TRBV30 and TRBJ1-3; 8 bases are a match to TRBD1. Germline lookup yields CDR1 GTSNPN and CDR2 SVGIG (reference sequence). This CDR3 contains 15 residues. The junction had 6 bases not matched to a gene; V was cut back by 1 base and J by 4 bases. The CDR3 here is CAWSGTGTSGNTIYF. The DNA for the CDR3 is TGTGCCTGGAGTGGGACAGGGACTTCGGGAAACACCATATATTTT.